The source of this T cell receptor (beta chain) is a study of T cell changes during pregnancy in multiple sclerosis. The length of the CDR3 is 15 residues. The protocol was immunoSEQ multiplex PCR, while the TCRdb copy is restricted to in-frame clones and leaves out a portion. Of more than 35,000 clones in the sample, 85% to 95% were seen once. This material consisted of CD4+ T cells from peripheral blood mononuclear cells, taken in the second trimester of pregnancy. The TCR comes from a female donor with multiple sclerosis, enrolled in a pregnancy study. The chain couples TRBV21-1 to TRBJ1-3. TRBV21-1 is reported as a pseudogene. CDR3 DNA sequence: TGTGCCAGCAGCAAAAAGTTGGTATCGGTAAACACCATATATTTT. Protein product: CASSKKLVSVNTIYF.